Following are 25 T cell receptor beta chains from one sample sequenced in a study of cytomegalovirus exposure and HLA in healthy donors. This PCR relied on a set of 60 Vbeta primers and 13 Jbeta primers. TCRdb's table, derived via immunoSEQ multiplex PCR, lists solely in-frame clones and lacks some. The sample contains 130,000 to 150,000 clones, around three quarters of which appear only once. Sequenced: PBMCs. The receptors shown here come from a woman aged 35 to 49 in good health and CMV-seropositive.

The rearrangement links TRBV5-1 to TRBJ2-3, with 9 bases that match TRBD2. The CDR3 consists of 16 residues. CDR1 is SGHRS, CDR2 YFSETQ, per germline. The V gene end was trimmed by 4 bases and the J gene end by 0 bases; junction bases not matched to a gene: 6. The CDR3 region is CASSPVAGVSTDTQYF. CDR3 bases: TGCGCCAGCAGCCCGGTAGCGGGGGTAAGCACAGATACGCAGTATTTT.

The rearrangement uses TRBV5-1 and TRBJ2-5, with D unresolved. V lost 0 bases and J lost 9, with 6 bases in between. The CDR3 is made up of 11 amino acids. Germline assignment: CDR1 SGHRS and CDR2 YFSETQ. The CDR3 DNA reads as TGCGCCAGCAGCTTGGAACGGGCCCAGTACTTC. Amino acids: CASSLERAQYF.

The rearrangement joins TRBV5-1 to TRBJ2-5; tentative D call: TRBD1 (6 bases). CDR3 size: 14 residues. Trimming removed 1 base at V and 0 bases at J, with 7 bases between. From germline, CDR1 is SGHRS and CDR2 YFSETQ. The CDR3 spells CASSLRDNQETQYF. In DNA, the CDR3 is TGCGCCAGCAGCTTGCGGGACAACCAAGAGACCCAGTACTTC.

The chain joins TRBV12-5 to TRBJ2-1; D remains unclear. Germline V gene lookup returns CDR1 LGHNT and CDR2 FRNRAP. The V end lost 5 bases, the J end lost 1 base, and 3 bases lay between the germline ends. The CDR3 is made up of 12 amino acids. The CDR3 loop is CASGTSYNEQFF. CDR3 coding DNA: TGTGCTAGTGGTACTTCCTACAATGAGCAGTTCTTC.

This clone was detected a few times. The V call is TRBV1, the J call TRBJ1-5; TRBD1, the table's D call, was not compared with the DNA. TRBV1 is flagged as a pseudogene. This CDR3 has 16 residues. CDR3 bases: TGCACCAGCAGCCATGCCAGGGGCTTTTGTAATCAGCCCCAGCATTTT. As protein: CTSSHARGFCNQPQHF.

J is TRBJ1-6 and V is TRBV6-1; D is uncertain. The CDR3 loop spans 15 amino acids. Germline values: CDR1 MNHNS, CDR2 SASEGT. The V end lost 7 bases, the J end lost 8 bases, and 18 bases lay between the germline ends. The CDR3 DNA sequence: TGTGCCAGCACGGCCGGGAACGTTTTCTATTCACCCCTCCACTTT. The encoded protein is CASTAGNVFYSPLHF.

This chain uses TRBV7-3 with TRBJ2-3; 8 bases fit TRBD1. Germline-derived CDR1 and CDR2 are SGHTA and FQGTGA. CDR3 length equals 15 residues. V lost 2 bases to trimming and J lost 3 bases; unmatched junction nucleotides: 4. The CDR3 bases are TGTGCCAGCAGCTTAGGGACAGGCAGTACAGATACGCAGTATTTT. Amino acid sequence: CASSLGTGSTDTQYF.

The chain has TRBV19 and TRBJ2-6; TRBD2 matches at 10 bases. The germline gives CDR1 LNHDA, CDR2 SQIVND (reference sequence). The CDR3 is 18 amino acids. V gave up 5 bases and J gave up 2 bases; unmatched junction bases: 9. The DNA of the CDR3 is TGTGCCAGTAGTTGGGGGGAACTAGCGGGGCCTGGGGCCAACGTCCTGACTTTC. Translated: CASSWGELAGPGANVLTF.

This chain links TRBV19 with TRBJ1-6; 8 bases fit TRBD1. The CDR3 extends over 13 amino acids. Germline V gives CDR1 LNHDA, CDR2 SQIVND (reference sequence). Trimming at V came to 10 bases and at J to 10 bases, leaving 9 bases not matched to a gene. The chain's CDR3 is CATETGAGSPLHF. CDR3 bases: TGTGCCACCGAGACAGGGGCTGGCTCACCCCTCCACTTT. The entire variable domain, with the rest obtained from reference TRBV19 and TRBJ1-6, is as follows: DGGITQSPKYLFRKEGQNVTLSCEQNLNHDAMYWYRQDPGQGLRLIYYSQIVNDFQKGDIAEGYSVSREKKESFPLTVTSAQKNPTAFYLCATETGAGSPLHFGNGTRLTVT.

The V and J genes are TRBV9 and TRBJ1-3; D is uncertain. The CDR3 totals 15 residues. V was trimmed by 4 bases and J by 0 bases, leaving 11 bases between them. From germline, CDR1 is SGDLS and CDR2 YYNGEE. The CDR3 coding sequence is TGTGCCAGCAGCCCCAAGCTTGGCTCTGGAAACACCATATATTTT. It is translated as CASSPKLGSGNTIYF.

V usage is TRBV19 and J usage is TRBJ2-5; TRBD2 matches at 10 bases. This CDR3 comprises 15 residues. The germline V gene encodes CDR1 LNHDA and CDR2 SQIVND (reference sequence). J gave up 4 bases and V 4 bases, and 6 bases lay outside the gene matches. CDR3 amino acids: CASSKSGGARETQYF. The CDR3 DNA follows: TGTGCCAGTAGTAAAAGCGGGGGGGCGAGAGAGACCCAGTACTTC. Looking up the rest from reference TRBV19 and TRBJ2-5 gives the full variable domain: DGGITQSPKYLFRKEGQNVTLSCEQNLNHDAMYWYRQDPGQGLRLIYYSQIVNDFQKGDIAEGYSVSREKKESFPLTVTSAQKNPTAFYLCASSKSGGARETQYFGPGTRLLVL.

The CDR3 sequence: CASSWGTATRSGNEKLFF. Here the CDR3 DNA reads TGCGCCAGCAGCTGGGGGACAGCAACCAGGAGTGGTAATGAAAAACTGTTTTTT. The V and J genes are TRBV5-1 and TRBJ1-4; TRBD1 aligns across 7 bases. The CDR3 consists of 18 residues. Looked up from germline, CDR1 is SGHRS and CDR2 is YFSETQ. The trim removed 3 bases at V and 4 bases at J, leaving 15 bases unmatched.

This clone showed up just a few times. This chain uses TRBV5-1 with TRBJ2-7, with 7 nucleotides matching TRBD1. This CDR3 is built from 14 residues. The germline V gene encodes CDR1 SGHRS and CDR2 YFSETQ. The V and J ends lost 0 bases and 6 bases, in that order; junction bases with no gene match: 6. CDR3 bases: TGCGCCAGCAGCTTGGCCCGAGGGGGCGGCGAGCAGTACTTC. This codes for CASSLARGGGEQYF.

The chain employs TRBV2 and TRBJ2-3, with 9 bases fitting TRBD2. CDR3 length: 15 residues. V shed 5 bases and J 3 bases; nucleotides not matched to a gene: 6. The germline CDR1 and CDR2 sequences are SNHLY and FYNNEI. CDR3 nucleotide sequence: TGTGCCAGCAGTCAGCTAGCGGGGCCGACAGATACGCAGTATTTT. It specifies CASSQLAGPTDTQYF.

V gene TRBV5-1 combines with J gene TRBJ2-1, with 10 bases aligning to TRBD1. After removal of 4 bases from V and 13 bases from J, the junction contained 11 bases not matched to a gene. From germline, CDR1 is SGHRS and CDR2 YFSETQ. CDR3 length equals 14 residues. In nucleotides, the CDR3 is TGCGCCAGCAGCGGGGGACAGGGGTCCAATGGTCAGTTCTTC. It codes for CASSGGQGSNGQFF.

The CDR3 sequence is CAITPGTGPYEQYF. For the CDR3, the DNA is TGTGCCATCACCCCCGGGACAGGACCCTACGAGCAGTACTTC. The V and J genes are TRBV10-3 and TRBJ2-7, with 8 bases matching TRBD1. With 7 bases clipped from V and 2 bases from J, the junction kept 7 bases outside the gene matches. The CDR3 is 14 amino acids. Germline lookup yields CDR1 ENHRY and CDR2 SYGVKD.

The gene calls are TRBV29-1 and TRBJ2-3; 7 positions match TRBD1. The V gene's germline CDR1 is SQVTM and CDR2 ANQGSEA. This CDR3 region has 15 residues. J lost 0 bases, V lost 3 bases, and 6 bases had no gene match. This CDR3 reads CSVDRQGASTDTQYF. In DNA form, the CDR3 reads TGCAGCGTTGATCGACAGGGAGCTAGCACAGATACGCAGTATTTT.

The chain recombines TRBV6-1 with TRBJ2-7; D remains unclear. CDR3 length: 13 residues. V was pared by 3 bases and J by 3 bases, with 9 bases between. Germline V gene data show CDR1 as MNHNS and CDR2 as SASEGT. The CDR3: CASSDDNFYEQYF. DNA of the CDR3: TGTGCCAGCAGTGACGACAATTTCTACGAGCAGTACTTC.

The chain recombines TRBV4-2 with TRBJ1-2; TRBD1 is a possible D gene (5 bases). Trimming removed 1 base from V and 2 bases from J, with 11 bases in between. The CDR3 has 15 residues. Germline V gives CDR1 LGHNA, CDR2 YNFKEQ. CDR3 nucleotides: TGTGCCAGCAGCCAAGTCGGCAGGGAAAACTATGGCTACACCTTC. This sequence encodes CASSQVGRENYGYTF.

The V call is TRBV10-1, the J call TRBJ2-5; TRBD1 matches 8 bases. Germline lookup yields CDR1 WNHNN and CDR2 SYGVQD (reference sequence). V lost 1 base to trimming and J lost 1 base; unmatched junction nucleotides: 5. This CDR3 comprises 16 residues. The chain's CDR3 is CASSEYGQGTQETQYF. The CDR3 nucleotides read TGCGCCAGCAGTGAGTACGGACAGGGAACCCAAGAGACCCAGTACTTC.

The chain employs TRBV19 and TRBJ1-5; TRBD1 agrees at 8 bases. Germline CDR1 LNHDA, CDR2 SQIVND (reference sequence). J was trimmed by 6 bases and V by 6 bases; bases with no gene match: 13. The CDR3 contains 16 residues. CDR3 sequence reads: CASSRSRTGSGQPQHF. CDR3 nucleotide sequence: TGTGCCAGTAGCCGCTCCCGGACAGGGTCAGGTCAGCCCCAGCATTTT.

The chain couples TRBV6-6 to TRBJ1-5; D might be TRBD1 (5 bases). CDR3 length: 14 residues. Trimming left V 8 bases short and J 2 bases short, with 13 bases between. The germline CDR1 and CDR2 sequences are MNHNY and SVGAGI (reference sequence). Here the CDR3 DNA reads TGTGCCAGCGGGGGAGGGGTGGGCAATCAGCCCCAGCATTTT. It codes for CASGGGVGNQPQHF.

This clone has just one count. An end of the junction differs from the germline gene, which may be a read error. CDR3 residues: CSSSWEGGAFTEAFF. CDR3 in DNA: TGTTCCAGCAGCTGGGAGGGGGGAGCATTCACTGAAGCTTTCTTT. The chain combines TRBV7-9 with TRBJ1-1, with D perhaps TRBD1 (6 bases). This CDR3 is built from 15 residues. Germline CDR1 and CDR2: SEHNR and FQNEAQ (reference sequence).

In regard to this clone: At one end the junction does not follow the germline gene, possibly because of a read error. V usage is TRBV5-1 and J usage is TRBJ1-1, with D possibly being TRBD1 (6 bases). The CDR3 totals 15 residues. CDR1 and CDR2 (germline): SGHRS, YFSETQ. The chain's CDR3 is CASSLEAGANIEAFF. CDR3 bases: TGCGCCAGCAGCTTGGAGGCAGGGGCAAACATTGAAGCTTTCTTT. The whole variable domain, remainder taken from reference TRBV5-1 and TRBJ1-1, is KAGVTQTPRYLIKTRGQQVTLSCSPISGHRSVSWYQQTPGQGLQFLFEYFSETQRNKGNFPGRFSGRQFSNSRSEMNVSTLELGDSALYLCASSLEAGANIEAFFGQGTRLTVV.

The CDR3 DNA follows: TGTGCCAGTAGTATAAGAGAAAATCAGCCCCAGCATTTT. Translating it yields CASSIRENQPQHF. This sequence joins TRBV19 and TRBJ1-5; D gene ambiguous. The length of the CDR3 is 13 residues. Germline values: CDR1 LNHDA, CDR2 SQIVND (reference sequence). Trimming left V 2 bases short and J 4 bases short, with 6 bases between. The full variable domain, in which reference TRBV19 and TRBJ1-5 provide the parts outside the CDR3, is DGGITQSPKYLFRKEGQNVTLSCEQNLNHDAMYWYRQDPGQGLRLIYYSQIVNDFQKGDIAEGYSVSREKKESFPLTVTSAQKNPTAFYLCASSIRENQPQHFGDGTRLSIL.